The sample holds a few counts of the clone carrying this T cell receptor beta chain. The record originates from a study of patients and donors after allogeneic stem cell transplantation. TCRdb reprocessed the RT-PCR reads with MiXCR, giving one entry per CDR3 protein. The sample lists about 960,000 distinct CDR3 sequences, roughly 18% occurring once. Germline V CDR1 and CDR2: MNHGY, SVAAGI. This CDR3 has 15 amino acids. V was clipped by 1 base and J by 2 bases, with 10 bases between them. This chain uses TRBV6-9 with TRBJ2-3, with unresolved D. The sequencing sample was made of blood, either unsorted or a sorted T cell fraction (not recorded which). The TCR originated in a human donor who was either an allogeneic HSCT recipient or a stem cell or donor lymphocyte infusion donor (not recorded which). It is not recorded whose cells these are; they may come from a transplant donor. The CDR3 DNA follows: TGTGCCAGCAGTTATTTTGAGAGGACCACAGATACGCAGTATTTT. It codes for CASSYFERTTDTQYF.